These 19 T cell receptor beta chains were sequenced from one sample in a study of T cells in Graves' hyperthyroidism and ophthalmopathy. The CDR3 regions of TCR beta were amplified from RNA transcripts. TCR CDR3 regions were first amplified by RT-PCR with HTBI primers. MiXCR was run by TCRdb on the multiplex PCR reads, yielding one entry per CDR3 protein. The sample has around 340,000 distinct CDR3 sequences, more than 11% seen once. Material for sequencing was blood. These TCRs come from a woman aged 30 to 39 with Graves' hyperthyroidism.

This clonotype was detected ten times or more. The chain uses TRBV28 and TRBJ1-4; D is uncertain. Looked up from germline, CDR1 is MDHEN and CDR2 is SYDVKM. The germline V and J ends were trimmed by 6 bases and 7 bases, with 9 bases remaining between them. CDR3 size: 12 residues. CDR3 sequence: CASRQLPEKLFF. The CDR3 DNA follows: TGTGCCAGCAGGCAGCTCCCTGAAAAACTGTTTTTT. Looking up the rest from reference TRBV28 and TRBJ1-4 gives the full variable domain: DVKVTQSSRYLVKRTGEKVFLECVQDMDHENMFWYRQDPGLGLRLIYFSYDVKMKEKGDIPEGYSVSREKKERFSLILESASTNQTSMYLCASRQLPEKLFFGSGTQLSVL.

This chain uses TRBV10-1 with TRBJ1-2; D not certain. From germline, CDR1 is WNHNN and CDR2 SYGVQD (reference sequence). Trimming left V 4 bases short and J 8 bases short, with 8 bases between. The CDR3 covers 11 residues. The CDR3 region has the DNA TGCGCCAGCAGTGGGCCAGGAGGCTACACCTTC. The encoded protein is CASSGPGGYTF.

In its sample, this clonotype was seen many times. The chain is built from TRBV2 and TRBJ1-1; 7 bases match TRBD1. Per the germline V gene, CDR1 is SNHLY and CDR2 is FYNNEI. This CDR3 has 14 amino acids. Trimming cost V 7 bases and J 0 bases; bases outside gene matches: 5. The CDR3 bases are TGTGCCAGCATGGGGACAGTCTTGAACACTGAAGCTTTCTTT. This sequence encodes CASMGTVLNTEAFF.

This clonotype has a count of ten or more. This rearrangement joins TRBV30 to TRBJ2-1; 11 bases match TRBD2. V trimming: 1 base; J trimming: 7 bases; junction bases outside the gene matches: 6. The V gene's germline CDR1 is GTSNPN and CDR2 SVGIG (reference sequence). This CDR3 is 15 amino acids long. The CDR3 loop reads CAWSAGWTSGNEQFF. The CDR3 DNA reads TGTGCCTGGAGTGCGGGATGGACTAGCGGGAATGAGCAGTTCTTC.

V is TRBV5-1 and J is TRBJ2-1; weak D call: TRBD2 (6 bases). Per germline, CDR1 SGHRS and CDR2 YFSETQ. This CDR3 spans 16 amino acids. The germline V and J ends were trimmed by 4 bases and 7 bases, with 21 bases remaining between them. CDR3 amino acids: CASSTPGGLISNEQFF. CDR3 DNA: TGCGCCAGCAGCACGCCCGGGGGACTCATTTCTAATGAGCAGTTCTTC. Variable domain in full (rest from reference TRBV5-1 and TRBJ2-1): KAGVTQTPRYLIKTRGQQVTLSCSPISGHRSVSWYQQTPGQGLQFLFEYFSETQRNKGNFPGRFSGRQFSNSRSEMNVSTLELGDSALYLCASSTPGGLISNEQFFGPGTRLTVL.

The V gene is TRBV5-1, the J gene TRBJ2-7; D ambiguous. Germline V lookup: CDR1 SGHRS, CDR2 YFSETQ. The ends were cut back, 5 bases at V and 5 bases at J, with 11 bases in the middle. There are 12 residues in the CDR3. The CDR3 DNA reads as TGCGCCAGCAGTCGCGGACGAGACGAGCAGTACTTC. It codes for CASSRGRDEQYF.

CDR3 residues: CASSMTGGNQPQHF. CDR3 nucleotides: TGTGCCAGTAGTATGACAGGGGGCAATCAGCCCCAGCATTTT. J is TRBJ1-5 and V is TRBV19, with 8 positions matching TRBD1. The CDR3 sequence is 14 residues long. In germline, CDR1 is LNHDA, CDR2 SQIVND (reference sequence). Unmatched junction bases numbered 0, after V lost 3 bases and J lost 2 bases.

This clonotype occurred many times. The chain joins TRBV6-1 to TRBJ2-1; D perhaps matches TRBD2 (6 bases). The CDR3 sequence is 18 residues long. V was cut by 1 base and J by 0 bases, with 16 bases left in between. Germline CDR1 is MNHNS and CDR2 is SASEGT. CDR3 in amino acids: CASSEDLLGTGSYNEQFF. The CDR3 bases are TGTGCCAGCAGTGAAGACCTTTTGGGGACTGGCTCCTACAATGAGCAGTTCTTC.

This clonotype was recorded many times. The chain carries TRBV6-1 and TRBJ2-1; possibly TRBD1 for D (6 bases). V was trimmed by 8 bases and J by 4 bases, leaving 12 bases between them. The CDR3 is made up of 13 amino acids. Germline V gives CDR1 MNHNS, CDR2 SASEGT. The CDR3 nucleotides are TGTGCCAGCCGGGACAAGTCGTACAATGAGCAGTTCTTC. It specifies CASRDKSYNEQFF.

The genes are TRBV29-1 and TRBJ1-4, with D perhaps matching TRBD1 (6 bases). Trimming removed 3 bases from V and 6 bases from J, with 8 bases in between. CDR3 length: 12 amino acids. The germline gives CDR1 SQVTM, CDR2 ANQGSEA. The chain's CDR3 is CSVDRGDEKLFF. The CDR3 nucleotides are TGCAGCGTTGACAGGGGAGATGAAAAACTGTTTTTT.

This clonotype was found many times. The chain recombines TRBV12-3 or TRBV12-4 with TRBJ2-1; 11 bases agree with TRBD2. There are 19 residues in the CDR3. The J segment lost 3 bases and the V segment lost 3 bases, leaving 13 bases of the junction unmatched. CDR3 region: CASSLVPSPGTSGYNEQFF. The CDR3, as DNA: TGTGCCAGCAGTTTGGTCCCGAGTCCTGGGACTAGCGGCTACAATGAGCAGTTCTTC.

This clonotype was picked up a small number of times. V and J are TRBV19 and TRBJ1-5; D is ambiguous. This CDR3 has 11 amino acids. Germline values: CDR1 LNHDA, CDR2 SQIVND (reference sequence). Trimming took 7 bases from V and 9 from J, leaving 10 bases between them. CDR3 sequence (DNA): TGTGCCAGTACCATGGAGGGGCCCCAGCATTTT. It translates to CASTMEGPQHF.

V gene TRBV6-2 or TRBV6-3 combines with J gene TRBJ1-1, with TRBD1 identical over 9 bases. The CDR3 runs 15 residues. The germline V gene encodes CDR1 MNHEY and CDR2 SVGEGT. The junction had 8 bases not matched to a gene; V was cut back by 2 bases and J by 7 bases. The CDR3: CASSYDRQGVDEAFF. Here the CDR3 DNA reads TGTGCCAGCAGTTACGACAGACAGGGGGTGGATGAAGCTTTCTTT.

This clonotype was seen repeatedly, ten times or more. V and J are TRBV7-9 and TRBJ2-3; 7 bases match TRBD1. From germline, CDR1 is SEHNR and CDR2 FQNEAQ (reference sequence). The CDR3 is 15 residues long. The V gene end was trimmed by 4 bases and the J gene end by 0 bases; junction bases not matched to a gene: 4. The CDR3 region has the DNA TGTGCCAGCAGCTCGACAGGGCCTAGCACAGATACGCAGTATTTT. This codes for CASSSTGPSTDTQYF.

V gene TRBV24-1 combines with J gene TRBJ1-2; D ambiguous. The CDR3 runs to 13 residues. The germline V gene encodes CDR1 KGHDR and CDR2 SFDVKD. Trimming took off 7 bases at V and 7 bases at J, with 15 bases between the two ends. CDR3 nucleotides: TGTGCCACCAGGTGCGTGGGCCGCGGTGGCTACACCTTC. It codes for CATRCVGRGGYTF.

The V gene is TRBV20-1, the J gene TRBJ2-5; 11 positions match TRBD2. This CDR3 is built from 14 residues. CDR1 and CDR2 (germline): DFQATT, SNEGSKA (reference sequence). Trimming removed 4 bases from V and 2 bases from J; junction bases left unmatched: 3. In nucleotides, the CDR3 is TGCAGTGCTACCCGGACTAGCGGGCAAGAGACCCAGTACTTC. It translates to CSATRTSGQETQYF.

This clonotype was seen many times. The V call is TRBV29-1, the J call TRBJ1-2; a possible D gene is TRBD1 (6 bases). Trimming left V 6 bases short and J 6 bases short, with 8 bases between. This CDR3 spans 10 amino acids. The germline V gene encodes CDR1 SQVTM and CDR2 ANQGSEA. The CDR3: CSVSGDGYTF. In DNA, the CDR3 is TGCAGCGTCTCAGGGGATGGCTACACCTTC. Full variable domain (outside the CDR3, taken from reference TRBV29-1 and TRBJ1-2): SAVISQKPSRDICQRGTSLTIQCQVDSQVTMMFWYRQQPGQSLTLIATANQGSEATYESGFVIDKFPISRPNLTFSTLTVSNMSPEDSSIYLCSVSGDGYTFGSGTRLTVV.

The table lists this clonotype with many counts. The V gene is TRBV14, the J gene TRBJ1-5; D gene ambiguous. Trimming stripped 7 bases from V and 7 bases from J, with 11 bases between. Germline lookup yields CDR1 SGHDN and CDR2 FVKESK. This CDR3 is 12 amino acids long. CDR3 sequence reads: CASNTTGQPQHF. Written as DNA, the CDR3 is TGTGCCAGCAATACGACCGGACAGCCCCAGCATTTT.

The J gene is TRBJ1-5, the V gene TRBV18; D is unresolved. Germline lookup yields CDR1 KGHSH and CDR2 LQKENI. The CDR3 is made up of 15 amino acids. V was cut by 3 bases and J by 3 bases, with 12 bases left in between. DNA of the CDR3: TGTGCCAGCTCACCTACGGACCTGGACAATCAGCCCCAGCATTTT. This translates into CASSPTDLDNQPQHF.